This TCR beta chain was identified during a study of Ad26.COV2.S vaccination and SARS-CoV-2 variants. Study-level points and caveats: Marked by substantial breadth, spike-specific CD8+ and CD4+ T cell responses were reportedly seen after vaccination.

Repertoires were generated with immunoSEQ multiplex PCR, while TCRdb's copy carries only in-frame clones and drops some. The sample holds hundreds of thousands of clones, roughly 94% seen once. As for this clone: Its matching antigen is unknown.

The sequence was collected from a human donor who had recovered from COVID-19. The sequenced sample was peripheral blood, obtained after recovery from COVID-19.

CDR3 loop: CASSQYTGNEQFF. CDR3 bases: TGTGCCAGCAGCCAATACACAGGCAATGAGCAGTTCTTC. The J gene is TRBJ2-1, the V gene TRBV7-3, with D tentatively TRBD1 (5 bases). V gave up 5 bases and J gave up 6 bases, with 11 bases separating them. The CDR3 is 13 residues long. Germline CDR1 is SGHTA and CDR2 is FQGTGA.